This T cell receptor (beta chain) was sequenced during a study of blood T cell repertoires in COVID-19. At the level of the study: Sources were T cells, B-cell-depleted T cells, or PBMCs; the material itself was cDNA or gDNA.

Original methodology: Using reference gene primer amplification, nucleated cell counts were estimated. The assay was immunoSEQ multiplex PCR, and TCRdb's table has in-frame clones only and misses some. V, J and clone size were drawn from that table, and D and trimming were deduced from the DNA. The repertoire consists of about half a million clones, with roughly nine tenths occurring once and the leading ten covering 6.5% to 8.5%. V was trimmed by 1 base and J by 8 bases, leaving 23 bases between them. Germline loops: CDR1 MGHRA, CDR2 YSYEKL. This CDR3 region has 18 residues. In terms of age and location, participants ranged from roughly 18 to 95 years and lived in about 25 US areas. Clinical history reported by participants formed the basis on which cohorts were assigned.

The clonotype comes from a woman aged 55-69 years who had recovered from COVID-19. Sequenced material: PBMCs or T cells enriched from blood (not recorded which). The chain combines TRBV4-1 with TRBJ1-4; D is unclear. DNA for the CDR3: TGCGCCAGCAGCCAAGTAATCATTACGTGGGTGACTCGGGAAAAACTGTTTTTT. Translated: CASSQVIITWVTREKLFF.